One TCR beta chain is described in this entry. There are many counts of this clonotype. What this receptor recognizes is not known. Base qualities were left out, and no much larger clone turns up one base away. The library was made by 5' RACE. The sample was run on an Illumina HiSeq 2000. A universal primer binding site was added through template switching, and the final cDNA carried a unique molecular identifier so that TCR cDNA molecules could be counted accurately. First-strand cDNA for TCR alpha and beta chains was synthesized from specific primers in the conserved constant-segment region. To control for contamination, every cDNA library was double barcoded, receiving both a SMART-Mk sample barcode and Illumina barcodes. TruSeq adapter sequences, together with Illumina sample barcodes, were added in two successive PCR steps. Sequencing of the TCR alpha and beta cDNA libraries was done on the Illumina HiSeq platform using custom primers. As for the authors' bioinformatics: MiGEC processed the raw reads to extract unique molecular identifiers, while MiXCR was used to determine the CDR3 positions. For each individual, recombination models were inferred using an EM algorithm with the repgenHMM and IGoR tools. Shared clonotypes were analyzed with the tcR package in R, and sharing was normalized by the product of cloneset sizes. Out-of-frame nonproductive sequences were analyzed to study raw recombination free of thymic and clonal selection effects. In-frame beta chains were kept once TCRdb had trimmed the public reads at Q25 with fastp and called clones with MiXCR. Each CDR3 protein appears once, grouped with its most common genes and DNA. The V and J calls come from TCRdb's annotation, not from the publication. The sample profile shows a few hundred thousand distinct CDR3 sequences; approximately 17% of them were found once. The ten top clones hold 12% of the sample.

This entry belongs to a study of identical twins (TCRdb year 2016). Study-level background: To test whether fetal clonotypes persist, the study used deep sequencing on TCR alpha and beta repertoires from monozygotic twins, unrelated adults of various ages, and cord blood. Replicate twin experiments were performed at different times using different library preparation protocols to rule out contamination. What the authors observed across the whole study: Out-of-frame TCR alpha sharing in monozygotic twins was systematically underestimated by recombination models, whereas sharing between unrelated individuals was in agreement with the recombination models. Invariant T cells such as MAIT and iNKT could partly confound zero-insertion analyses, though diverse VJ usage argued against this for most clonotypes. Compared with coincidental sharing between unrelated individuals, an excess of low generation-probability sequences was observed among out-of-frame TCR alpha sequences shared between twins. Fewer insertions were carried by abundant cord blood beta clonotypes; a weaker similar trend was observed in young adult naive repertoires, while no such trend was observed in memory repertoires. Because the same donors could not be followed over many years, conclusions were based on cross-sectional statistical analysis. A weaker excess of twin sharing was found in beta out-of-frame sequences because the signal-to-noise ratio was lowered by fewer shared sequences.

Looking up the germline V gene (reference sequence) yields CDR1 DFQATT and CDR2 SNEGSKA. Relative to germline, V is 0 bases shorter and J is 5 bases shorter, with 13 bases between their ends. Including cysteine and phenylalanine, the CDR3 has 14 amino acids. Only the CDR3 portion is preserved as DNA: 42 bases, with reading frame beginning at the first base. All donors were healthy Caucasians. Three unrelated non-twin adults were additionally sequenced: a male aged 18 to 29, a male aged 50 to 60 and a female aged 50 to 60. Miltenyi CD45RO+ enrichment and human naive T-cell isolation kits were used to isolate memory (CD45RO+) and naive T cells from PBMC.

The chain employs TRBV20-1 and TRBJ1-1; the D segment could be TRBD1, given 5 matching bases. The TCR comes from a man in his forties or fifties in good health. Sequenced sample: naive T cells sorted from blood. The cell subset or site label for this specimen denotes: cells isolated with a human naive T-cell isolation kit. The CDR3 amino acid sequence is: CSARDGGRETEAFF. The DNA sequence follows: TGCAGTGCTAGAGATGGAGGCAGGGAAACTGAAGCTTTCTTT.